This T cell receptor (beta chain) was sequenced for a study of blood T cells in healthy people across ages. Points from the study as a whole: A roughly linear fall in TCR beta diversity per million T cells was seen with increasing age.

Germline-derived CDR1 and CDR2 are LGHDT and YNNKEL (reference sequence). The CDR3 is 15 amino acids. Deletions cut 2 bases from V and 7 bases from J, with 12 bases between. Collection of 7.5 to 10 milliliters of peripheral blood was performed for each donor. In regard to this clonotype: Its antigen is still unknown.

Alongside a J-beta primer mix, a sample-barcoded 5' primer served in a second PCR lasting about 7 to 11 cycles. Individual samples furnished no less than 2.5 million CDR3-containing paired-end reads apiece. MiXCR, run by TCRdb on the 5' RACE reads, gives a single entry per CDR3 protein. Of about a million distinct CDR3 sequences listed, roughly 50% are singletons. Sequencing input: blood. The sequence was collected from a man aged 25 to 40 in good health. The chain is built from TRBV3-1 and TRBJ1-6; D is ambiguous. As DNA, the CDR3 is TGTGCCAGCAGCCAAAGGGCCAAAGGGAATTCACCCCTCCACTTT. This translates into CASSQRAKGNSPLHF.